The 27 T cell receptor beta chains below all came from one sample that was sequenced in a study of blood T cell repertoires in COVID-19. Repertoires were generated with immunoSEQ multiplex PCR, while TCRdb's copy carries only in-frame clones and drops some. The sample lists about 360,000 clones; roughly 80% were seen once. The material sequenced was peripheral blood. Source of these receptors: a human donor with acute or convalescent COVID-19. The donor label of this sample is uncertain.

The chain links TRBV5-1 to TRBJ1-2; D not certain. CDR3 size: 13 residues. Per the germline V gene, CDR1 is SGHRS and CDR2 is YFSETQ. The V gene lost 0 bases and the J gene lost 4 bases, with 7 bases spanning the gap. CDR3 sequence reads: CASSLGAGYGYTF. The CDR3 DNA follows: TGCGCCAGCAGCTTGGGAGCAGGCTATGGCTACACCTTC.

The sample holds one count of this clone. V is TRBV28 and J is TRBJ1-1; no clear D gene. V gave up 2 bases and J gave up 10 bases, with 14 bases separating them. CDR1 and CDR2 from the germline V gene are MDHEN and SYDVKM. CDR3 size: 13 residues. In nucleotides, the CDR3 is TGTGCCAGCAGTTTAGAGGTGGGGAGCGGAGCTTTCTTT. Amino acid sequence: CASSLEVGSGAFF.

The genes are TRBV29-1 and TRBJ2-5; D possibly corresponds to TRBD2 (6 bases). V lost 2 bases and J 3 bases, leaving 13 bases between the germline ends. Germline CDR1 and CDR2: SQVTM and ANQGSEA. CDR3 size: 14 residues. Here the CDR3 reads CSVEWWGVEETQYF. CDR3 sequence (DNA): TGCAGCGTTGAATGGTGGGGGGTTGAAGAGACCCAGTACTTC.

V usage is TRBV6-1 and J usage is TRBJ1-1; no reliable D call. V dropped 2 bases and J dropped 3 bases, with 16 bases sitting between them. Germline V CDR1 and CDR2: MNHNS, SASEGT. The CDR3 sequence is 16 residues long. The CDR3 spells CASSERLAGSHTEAFF. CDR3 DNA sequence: TGTGCCAGCAGTGAAAGGTTGGCAGGTTCGCACACTGAAGCTTTCTTT.

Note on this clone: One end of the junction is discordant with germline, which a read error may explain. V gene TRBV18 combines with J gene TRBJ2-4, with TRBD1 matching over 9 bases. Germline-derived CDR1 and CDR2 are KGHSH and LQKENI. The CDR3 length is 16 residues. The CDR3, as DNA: TGTGCCAGCTCACCCCCCGGGACAGGGATAGGAAAGGGTCAGAACTTC. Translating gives CASSPPGTGIGKGQNF.

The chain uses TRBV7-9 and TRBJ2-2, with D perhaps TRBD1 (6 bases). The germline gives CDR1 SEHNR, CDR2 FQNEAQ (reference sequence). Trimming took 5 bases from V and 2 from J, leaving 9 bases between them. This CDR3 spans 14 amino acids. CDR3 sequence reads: CASSGTPNTGELFF. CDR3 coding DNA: TGTGCCAGCAGCGGGACACCTAACACCGGGGAGCTGTTTTTT.

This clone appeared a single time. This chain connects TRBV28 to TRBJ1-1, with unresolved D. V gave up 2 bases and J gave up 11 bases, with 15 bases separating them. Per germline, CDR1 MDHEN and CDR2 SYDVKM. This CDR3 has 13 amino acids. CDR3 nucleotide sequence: TGTGCCAGCAGTTTAGAAGGTTTTGTGAGGGCTTTCTTT. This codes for CASSLEGFVRAFF.

In DNA, the CDR3 is TGTGCCAGTAGTCCCCACCCGAGGCTTGGCAATCAGCCCCAGCATTTT. The encoded protein is CASSPHPRLGNQPQHF. The chain is built from TRBV19 and TRBJ1-5; no clear D. The V end lost 5 bases, the J end lost 2 bases, and 16 bases lay between the germline ends. CDR1 is LNHDA and CDR2 is SQIVND in the germline V gene (reference sequence). This CDR3 spans 16 amino acids.

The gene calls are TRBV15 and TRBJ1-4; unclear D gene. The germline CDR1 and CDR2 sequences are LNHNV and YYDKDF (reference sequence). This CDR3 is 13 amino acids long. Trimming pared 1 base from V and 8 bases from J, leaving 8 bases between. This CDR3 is CATSRGRGEKLFF. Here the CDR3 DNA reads TGTGCCACCAGCAGAGGCAGAGGGGAAAAACTGTTTTTT. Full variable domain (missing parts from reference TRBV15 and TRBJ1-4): DAMVIQNPRYQVTQFGKPVTLSCSQTLNHNVMYWYQQKSSQAPKLLFHYYDKDFNNEADTPDNFQSRRPNTSFCFLDIRSPGLGDTAMYLCATSRGRGEKLFFGSGTQLSVL.

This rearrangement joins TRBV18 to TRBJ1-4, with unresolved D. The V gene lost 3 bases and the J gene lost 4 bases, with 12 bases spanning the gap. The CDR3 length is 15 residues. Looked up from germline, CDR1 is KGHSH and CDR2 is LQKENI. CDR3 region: CASSPNSIGNEKLFF. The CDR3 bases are TGTGCCAGCTCACCCAACAGCATTGGTAATGAAAAACTGTTTTTT.

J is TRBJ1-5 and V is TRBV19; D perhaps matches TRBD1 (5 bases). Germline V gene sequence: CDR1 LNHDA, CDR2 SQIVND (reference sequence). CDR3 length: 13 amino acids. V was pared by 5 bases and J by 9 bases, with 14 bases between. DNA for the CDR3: TGTGCCAGTAGTGTCCCGACAGAAGGGCCCCAGCATTTT. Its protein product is CASSVPTEGPQHF. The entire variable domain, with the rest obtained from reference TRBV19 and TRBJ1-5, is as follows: DGGITQSPKYLFRKEGQNVTLSCEQNLNHDAMYWYRQDPGQGLRLIYYSQIVNDFQKGDIAEGYSVSREKKESFPLTVTSAQKNPTAFYLCASSVPTEGPQHFGDGTRLSIL.

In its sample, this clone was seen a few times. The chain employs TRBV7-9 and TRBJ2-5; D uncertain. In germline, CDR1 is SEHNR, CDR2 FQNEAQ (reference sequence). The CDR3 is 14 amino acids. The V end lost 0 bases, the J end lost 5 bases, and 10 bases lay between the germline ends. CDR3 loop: CASSLAALRETQYF. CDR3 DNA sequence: TGTGCCAGCAGCTTAGCAGCCCTACGGGAGACCCAGTACTTC.

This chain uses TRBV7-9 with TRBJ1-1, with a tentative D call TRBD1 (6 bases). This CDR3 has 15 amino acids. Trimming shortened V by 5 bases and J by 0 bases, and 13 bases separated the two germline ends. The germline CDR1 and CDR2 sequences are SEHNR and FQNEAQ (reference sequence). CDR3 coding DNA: TGTGCCAGCAGCGGAATTACAGGGATGAACACTGAAGCTTTCTTT. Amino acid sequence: CASSGITGMNTEAFF.

CDR3 sequence reads: CASSLGGDYGYTF. The CDR3 DNA sequence: TGTGCCAGCAGTTTGGGGGGGGACTATGGCTACACCTTC. This sequence joins TRBV6-6 and TRBJ1-2; tentative D call: TRBD1 (5 bases). The CDR3 extends over 13 amino acids. Germline V gives CDR1 MNHNY, CDR2 SVGAGI (reference sequence). V was cut by 4 bases and J by 3 bases, with 9 bases left in between.

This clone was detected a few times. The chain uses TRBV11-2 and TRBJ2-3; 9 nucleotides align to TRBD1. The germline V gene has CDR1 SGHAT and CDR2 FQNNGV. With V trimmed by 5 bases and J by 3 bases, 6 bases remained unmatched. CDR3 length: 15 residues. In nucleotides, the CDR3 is TGTGCCAGCAGCCCACAAGACAGGGGGACAGATACGCAGTATTTT. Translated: CASSPQDRGTDTQYF.

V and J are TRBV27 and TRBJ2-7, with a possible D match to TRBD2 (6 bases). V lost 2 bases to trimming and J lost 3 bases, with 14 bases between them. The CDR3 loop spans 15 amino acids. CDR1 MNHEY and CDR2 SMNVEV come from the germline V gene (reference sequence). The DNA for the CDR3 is TGTGCCAGCAGTTTAGGGACTCCGAGATACTACGAGCAGTACTTC. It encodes CASSLGTPRYYEQYF.

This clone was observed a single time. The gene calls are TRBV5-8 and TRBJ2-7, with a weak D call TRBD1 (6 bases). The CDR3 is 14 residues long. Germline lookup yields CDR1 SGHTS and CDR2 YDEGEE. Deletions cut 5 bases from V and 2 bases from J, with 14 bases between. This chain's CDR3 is CASRTRKGAYEQYF. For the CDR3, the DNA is TGTGCCAGCAGAACGCGAAAGGGGGCCTACGAGCAGTACTTC.

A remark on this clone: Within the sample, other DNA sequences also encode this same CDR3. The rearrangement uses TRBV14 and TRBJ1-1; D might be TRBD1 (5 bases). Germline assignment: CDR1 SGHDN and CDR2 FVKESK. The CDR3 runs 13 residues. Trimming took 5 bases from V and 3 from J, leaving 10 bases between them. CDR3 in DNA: TGTGCCAGCAGCAGTCAGGGATACACTGAAGCTTTCTTT. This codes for CASSSQGYTEAFF.

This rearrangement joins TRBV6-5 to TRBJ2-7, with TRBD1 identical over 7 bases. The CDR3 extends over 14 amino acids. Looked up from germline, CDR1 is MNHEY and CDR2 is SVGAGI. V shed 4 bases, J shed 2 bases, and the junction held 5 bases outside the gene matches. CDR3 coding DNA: TGTGCCAGCAGTTCCAGACAGGGCCCCTACGAGCAGTACTTC. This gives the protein CASSSRQGPYEQYF.

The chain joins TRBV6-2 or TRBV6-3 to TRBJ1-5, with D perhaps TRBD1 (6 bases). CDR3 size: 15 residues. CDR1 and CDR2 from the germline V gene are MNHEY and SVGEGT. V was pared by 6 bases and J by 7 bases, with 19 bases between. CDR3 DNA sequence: TGTGCCAGCAGCTGGGCGGCAGGGGTAGGCCAGCCCCAGCATTTT. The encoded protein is CASSWAAGVGQPQHF.

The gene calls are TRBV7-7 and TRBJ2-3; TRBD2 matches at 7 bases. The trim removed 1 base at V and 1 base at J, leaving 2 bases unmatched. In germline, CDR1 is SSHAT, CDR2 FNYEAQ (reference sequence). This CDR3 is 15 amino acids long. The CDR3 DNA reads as TGTGCCAGCAGCTTAGATGCGGGAGGCACAGATACGCAGTATTTT. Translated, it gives CASSLDAGGTDTQYF.

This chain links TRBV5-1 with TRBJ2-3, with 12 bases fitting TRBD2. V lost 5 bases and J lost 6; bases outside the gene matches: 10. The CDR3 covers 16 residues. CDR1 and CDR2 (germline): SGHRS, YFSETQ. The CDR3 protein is CASRFPLAGGLDTQYF. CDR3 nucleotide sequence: TGCGCCAGCAGGTTCCCTCTAGCGGGAGGGCTGGATACGCAGTATTTT.

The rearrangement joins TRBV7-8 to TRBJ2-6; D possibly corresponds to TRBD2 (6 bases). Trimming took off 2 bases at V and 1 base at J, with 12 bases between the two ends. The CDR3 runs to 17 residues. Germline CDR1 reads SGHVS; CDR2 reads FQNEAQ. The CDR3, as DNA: TGTGCCAGCAGCTTACCGGGACTTCCGTCTGGGGCCAACGTCCTGACTTTC. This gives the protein CASSLPGLPSGANVLTF.

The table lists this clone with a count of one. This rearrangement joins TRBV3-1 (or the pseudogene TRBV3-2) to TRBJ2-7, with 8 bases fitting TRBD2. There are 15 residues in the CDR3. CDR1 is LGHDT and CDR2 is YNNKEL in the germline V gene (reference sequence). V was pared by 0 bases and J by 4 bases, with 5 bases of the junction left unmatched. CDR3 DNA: TGTGCCAGCAGCCAAGACCCAACGGGAGGGTACGAGCAGTACTTC. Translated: CASSQDPTGGYEQYF.

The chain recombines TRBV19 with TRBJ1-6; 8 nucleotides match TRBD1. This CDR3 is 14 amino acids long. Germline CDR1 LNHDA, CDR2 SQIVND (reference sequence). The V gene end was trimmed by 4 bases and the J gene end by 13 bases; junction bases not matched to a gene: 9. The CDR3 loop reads CASSNDRGAMPLHF. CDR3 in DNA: TGTGCCAGTAGTAATGACAGGGGCGCTATGCCCCTCCACTTT.

For the CDR3, the DNA is TGTGCCAGCAGCGGGACAAATTCACCCCTCCACTTT. This gives the protein CASSGTNSPLHF. The rearrangement uses TRBV3-1 (or the pseudogene TRBV3-2) and TRBJ1-6, with D perhaps TRBD1 (6 bases). The ends were cut back, 5 bases at V and 7 bases at J, with 6 bases in the middle. The CDR3 has 12 amino acids. CDR1 LGHDT and CDR2 YNNKEL come from the germline V gene (reference sequence).

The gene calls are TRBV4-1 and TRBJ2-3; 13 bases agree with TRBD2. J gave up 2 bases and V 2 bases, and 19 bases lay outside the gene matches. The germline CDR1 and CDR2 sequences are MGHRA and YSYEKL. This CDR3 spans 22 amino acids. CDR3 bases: TGCGCCAGCAGCCAAAGTCAGATGCGAGTGGGACTAGCGGGGTCAATCACAGATACGCAGTATTTT. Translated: CASSQSQMRVGLAGSITDTQYF.